The sequence of this T cell receptor beta chain was determined in a study of shared clonotypes between healthy human individuals. Study-level information: Samples came from a couple of female and a few male donors aged 18 to 49. Per-donor plates numbered three CD4 naive, three CD4 memory, two CD8 naive and one CD8 memory. Study-wide results and limits: Owing to a small donor count, the genetic and exposure-history diversity represented was limited.

This clone was detected once. The antigen remains undetermined. Germline CDR1 and CDR2: MNHEY and SMNVEV (reference sequence). This CDR3 region has 16 residues. V shed 6 bases and J shed 4 bases, with 19 bases lying between them. Some clones are missing from TCRdb's copy, which holds only in-frame ones; the method was immunoSEQ multiplex PCR. The sample lists under 2,000,000 clones, about 95% seen once, with approximately 1% in the top ten. Terminally differentiated effector memory CD45RA+ cells were left out of the naive CD8 fraction, which was CD45RO-negative and positively selected for CCR7. V is TRBV27 and J is TRBJ1-3, with a weak D call TRBD1 (5 bases). This clonotype originated in a young man in good health. Sequencing was carried out using naive CD8+ T cells sorted from blood. The CDR3 DNA sequence: TGTGCCAGCAGAGCTAACTACGGGGCACCGGGAAACACCATATATTTT. It codes for CASRANYGAPGNTIYF.